Listed below are T cell receptor beta chains from one sample, sequenced in a study of blood T cells in healthy people across ages. MiXCR, applied by TCRdb to the 5' RACE reads, yields one record per CDR3 protein. This table has some 930,000 distinct CDR3 sequences, 25% to 30% appearing once. The same data also went into a second study, on T cells of mothers and their children.

Sequencing was carried out using blood. Every receptor here comes from a woman aged 40-49 years in good health. Both conserved end residues are trimmed from each CDR3.

>14|TRBJ1-5|TRBV7-9
ASSLGGGVLGQPQH
>11|TRBJ1-1|TRBV29-1
SVAETENTEAF
>14|TRBJ2-7|TRBV12-3/TRBV12-4
ASSSPPGQDSYEQY
>15|TRBJ2-2|TRBV5-1
ASSLAIVIGVGGELF
>12|TRBJ2-3|TRBV7-2
ASSTHLGTDTQY
>15|TRBJ1-2|TRBV29-1
SVEGGTVPSRSYGHT
>11|TRBJ2-5|TRBV29-1
SVAQESWETQY
>12|TRBJ1-1|TRBV27
ASSSGWGRTEAF
>11|TRBJ2-3|TRBV7-2
ASSLDAGDTQY
>15|TRBJ2-7|TRBV10-3
AISESGGASGDYEQY
>12|TRBJ2-5|TRBV28
ASSLRDGQETQY
>16|TRBJ2-4|TRBV28
ASSLSYFQKATTGEQY
>13|TRBJ2-3|TRBV10-1
ASSGTSGSADTQY
>13|TRBJ2-3|TRBV6-4
ASSSGASGTDTQY
>13|TRBJ1-2|TRBV12-3/TRBV12-4
ASSLGQGTNYGYT
>12|TRBJ2-3|TRBV20-1
SATQRGGTDTQY
>15|TRBJ2-7|TRBV28
ATTPNLMGQESYEQY
>14|TRBJ2-3|TRBV29-1
SVRGPNRGPADTQY
>13|TRBJ1-2|TRBV7-2
ASKKDRGGNYGYT
>13|TRBJ2-7|TRBV25-1
ASSERTGLSYEQY
>12|TRBJ2-7|TRBV5-1
ASSSRTRSYEQY
>15|TRBJ2-6|TRBV12-3/TRBV12-4
AGSSRGQSSGANVLT
>15|TRBJ2-1|TRBV5-5
ASSLGVGLAGDNEQF
>11|TRBJ2-7|TRBV2
ASSDLTTYEQY
>12|TRBJ2-7|TRBV20-1
SAKEGYGGFRQY
>12|TRBJ1-2|TRBV15
ATSNPTGGVGYT
>14|TRBJ1-1|TRBV7-2
ASSLESVVLNTEAF
>13|TRBJ1-6|TRBV20-1
SARKGRNDNSPLH
>11|TRBJ2-5|TRBV27
ASSDSGQETQY
>12|TRBJ2-7|TRBV13
ASSLLAGGHEQY
>12|TRBJ1-2|TRBV12-3/TRBV12-4
ASKTTGSNYGYT
>12|TRBJ2-7|TRBV10-3
AINPGQGADEQY
>11|TRBJ1-1|TRBV7-9
ASRGWENTEAF
>12|TRBJ1-5|TRBV4-1
ASSQAGWGQPQH
>15|TRBJ2-2|TRBV2
ASSGDRGISNTGELF
>10|TRBJ2-7|TRBV29-1
SARKSSYEQY
>14|TRBJ1-1|TRBV12-3/TRBV12-4
ASIGTGTRLGTEAF
>15|TRBJ1-6|TRBV27
ASRVQGYSSYNSPLH
>13|TRBJ1-2|TRBV20-1
SATTLLDRLYGYT
>13|TRBJ2-1|TRBV7-9
ASSFGGAYYNGQF
>14|TRBJ2-7|TRBV9
ASSGEAQGLSYEQY
>13|TRBJ1-2|TRBV12-3/TRBV12-4
ASGTGASWAYGYT
>12|TRBJ2-3|TRBV7-7
ASSARLSTDTQY
>13|TRBJ2-1|TRBV7-6
ASSLAAGSHNEQF
>14|TRBJ1-2|TRBV5-5
ASSLGTASPIYGHT
>13|TRBJ1-2|TRBV9
ASSGGSRVGYGYT
>11|TRBJ1-2|TRBV12-3/TRBV12-4
ASSHRGNYGYT
>15|TRBJ2-5|TRBV7-2
ASSRRKGQGRPETQY
>18|TRBJ2-6|TRBV27
ASSPWTGVAAGSGANVLT
>10|TRBJ2-1|TRBV6-2/TRBV6-3
ASSYFGYEQF
>12|TRBJ1-5|TRBV29-1
SVRETSSNQPQH
>11|TRBJ2-3|TRBV19
ARSGAQTDTQY
>14|TRBJ2-2|TRBV7-6
ASSLGGPGRTGELF
>13|TRBJ2-3|TRBV4-3
ANRRTGEITDTQY